These T cell receptor beta chains were read from a single sample in a study of T cell responses to AZD1222 COVID-19 vaccine. TCRdb keeps only in-frame clones here, not all; method: immunoSEQ multiplex PCR. This table has 130,000 or so clones, around 87% appearing once. Sequences were derived from peripheral blood, sampled 28 days after the second AZD1222 dose. All receptors come from an adult who received the AZD1222 COVID-19 vaccine. The CDR3 runs from the conserved cysteine through the conserved F or W. Each record gives: CDR3 length, D gene, J gene, V gene, clone size, CDR3 DNA, CDR3 protein. A D gene is named only where the DNA matches it firmly. A clone size is listed for some rows: how often the clone was seen (once, few, many), or a class if it is expanded.

12 | - | TRBJ2-7 | TRBV28 | once | TGTGCCGTCCGGGGCCTCGCCTACGAGCAGTACTTC | CAVRGLAYEQYF
12 | - | TRBJ2-1 | TRBV4-3 | once | TGCGCCAGTTCTACCAGGGGAGGTGAGCAGTTCTTC | CASSTRGGEQFF
16 | - | TRBJ2-6 | TRBV7-3 | - | TGTGCCAGCAGCCCCGGACCGATCTCTGGGGCCAACGTCCTGACTTTC | CASSPGPISGANVLTF
14 | - | TRBJ2-5 | TRBV7-9 | - | TGTGCCAGCAGCCTGCCTGGCGGAGGGGAGACCCAGTACTTC | CASSLPGGGETQYF
14 | TRBD1 | TRBJ1-1 | TRBV3-1/TRBV3-2 | - | TGTGCCAGCAGCCGGACAGGGGCTAACACTGAAGCTTTCTTT | CASSRTGANTEAFF
17 | - | TRBJ1-5 | TRBV28 | - | TGTGCCAGCATTGGAGCTCCGGGCAGGGATAGCAATCAGCCCCAGCATTTT | CASIGAPGRDSNQPQHF
15 | - | TRBJ1-1 | TRBV4-3 | - | TGCGCCAGCAGCCAAGAGAGGATGAGGAACACTGAAGCTTTCTTT | CASSQERMRNTEAFF
12 | - | TRBJ1-2 | TRBV29-1 | - | TGCAACCATTATCGGGTTACTAGGGGCTACACCTTC | CNHYRVTRGYTF
14 | - | TRBJ2-1 | TRBV4-2 | few | TGTGCCAGCAGCCCGGGACCCCCTCCGAATGAGCAGTTCTTC | CASSPGPPPNEQFF
14 | TRBD2 | TRBJ2-2 | TRBV5-5 | - | TGTGCCAGCAGCTTGTCTCGGGGGGCCGGGGAGCTGTTTTTT | CASSLSRGAGELFF
15 | TRBD1 | TRBJ2-1 | TRBV6-5 | - | TGTGCCAGCAGCCAAGGACAGGTCCCAAGCAATGAGCAGTTCTTC | CASSQGQVPSNEQFF
16 | TRBD1 | TRBJ1-6 | TRBV11-2 | - | TGTGCCAGCAGCGCCCCTGGACAGGCAAATAATTCACCCCTCCACTTT | CASSAPGQANNSPLHF
14 | - | TRBJ1-3 | TRBV5-6 | - | TGTGCCAGCGTAAGTGGACCCTCTGGAAACACCATATATTTT | CASVSGPSGNTIYF
14 | - | TRBJ1-1 | TRBV11-2 | - | TGTGCCAGCAGCTTAGGACAGCGGAACACTGAAGCTTTCTTT | CASSLGQRNTEAFF
11 | - | TRBJ1-1 | TRBV20-1 | - | TGCAGTGCCAGAGGTGGAACTGAAGCTTTCTTT | CSARGGTEAFF
14 | TRBD1 | TRBJ1-5 | TRBV7-9 | - | TGTGCCAGCAGCTACGGGACAGTTAATCAGCCCCAGCATTTT | CASSYGTVNQPQHF
15 | - | TRBJ1-5 | TRBV14 | once | TGTGCCAGCAGCCTAGACATGGGAGTAAATCAGCCCCAGCATTTT | CASSLDMGVNQPQHF
13 | - | TRBJ2-5 | TRBV2 | - | TGTGCCAGCAGTGAAGGCCCCCCGGGGACCCAGTACTTC | CASSEGPPGTQYF
13 | - | TRBJ1-6 | TRBV6-4 | once | TGTGCCAGCAAAGAGGGTTCTACGGGACCCCTCCACTTT | CASKEGSTGPLHF
12 | - | TRBJ2-7 | TRBV5-1 | - | TGCGCCAGCAGCTTGGGATCGGGGGAGCAGTACTTC | CASSLGSGEQYF
16 | - | TRBJ1-3 | TRBV9 | - | TGTGCCAGCAGGCCTCACCCGGGGCGCGGGGGGAACACCATATATTTT | CASRPHPGRGGNTIYF
14 | - | TRBJ2-3 | TRBV5-1 | - | TGCGCCAGCAGCCCCCGGGGGTCGAAGGATACGCAGTATTTT | CASSPRGSKDTQYF
17 | - | TRBJ2-5 | TRBV7-9 | - | TGTGCCAGCAGCTTATCGGCAGGGTCCCACCTTTCTGAGACCCAGTACTTC | CASSLSAGSHLSETQYF
13 | - | TRBJ1-1 | TRBV2 | - | TGTGCCAGCAGTCCCCCCCCGGGCGTCGAAGCTTTCTTT | CASSPPPGVEAFF
15 | TRBD1 | TRBJ1-2 | TRBV19 | - | TGTGCCAGTAGCCAACCGGACAGGGGTAACTATGGCTACACCTTC | CASSQPDRGNYGYTF
18 | - | TRBJ2-3 | TRBV7-3 | - | TGTGCCAGCAGCAGCCCACTCACGAGGGTCCGGGGCGCAGATACGCAGTATTTT | CASSSPLTRVRGADTQYF
15 | - | TRBJ1-6 | TRBV11-2 | - | TGTGCCAGCAGCCTCAGGGGTTCCTATAATTCACCCCTCCACTTT | CASSLRGSYNSPLHF
16 | TRBD1 | TRBJ1-1 | TRBV7-9 | - | TGTGCCAGCAGCCTACGAACGACAGGGGTGAACACTGAAGCTTTCTTT | CASSLRTTGVNTEAFF
15 | - | TRBJ2-1 | TRBV11-2 | - | TGTGCCAGCAGCCTACACCTGTCCCGCGGCAATGAGCAGTTCTTC | CASSLHLSRGNEQFF
17 | - | TRBJ2-1 | TRBV9 | - | TGTGCCAGCAGCCGTAGGTTTAGCGGATCTATATACAATGAGCAGTTCTTC | CASSRRFSGSIYNEQFF
15 | TRBD1 | TRBJ1-2 | TRBV2 | - | TGTGCCAGCCCCGGGACAGGGGGCGTCGGCGGTGGCTACACCTTC | CASPGTGGVGGGYTF
14 | - | TRBJ1-2 | TRBV19 | - | TGTGCCAGTACCATGGGGGGCGCTAACTATGGCTACACCTTC | CASTMGGANYGYTF
15 | - | TRBJ1-3 | TRBV18 | once | TGTGCCAGCTCACCCTCGCCGCTCTCTGGAAACACCATATATTTT | CASSPSPLSGNTIYF
17 | - | TRBJ1-1 | TRBV19 | once | TGTGCCAGTAGTATAGACCGTCTGGGCCACTTTAACACTGAAGCTTTCTTT | CASSIDRLGHFNTEAFF
13 | - | TRBJ2-1 | TRBV6-4 | once | TGTGCCAGCAGTGTGGGAGGAAGAGTTGAGCAGTTCTTC | CASSVGGRVEQFF
12 | - | TRBJ1-2 | TRBV7-2 | - | TGTGCCAGCACCGGGGACTACTATGGCTACACCTTC | CASTGDYYGYTF
16 | - | TRBJ1-3 | TRBV7-9 | - | TGTGCCAGCAGCTTGTCTGGTGGGAGCTCTGGAAACACCATATATTTT | CASSLSGGSSGNTIYF
13 | - | TRBJ1-1 | TRBV7-9 | - | TGTGCCAGCAGCTTTACAGGGAACACTGAAGCTTTCTTT | CASSFTGNTEAFF
13 | - | TRBJ1-2 | TRBV6-2/TRBV6-3 | once | TGTGCCAGCAGTTACTCGGACAGTTATGGCTACACCTTC | CASSYSDSYGYTF
14 | - | TRBJ2-5 | TRBV7-8 | - | TGTGCCAGCAGCTTAGCTCAACGCAGAGAGACCCAGTACTTC | CASSLAQRRETQYF
14 | - | TRBJ2-5 | TRBV7-3 | - | TGTGCCAGCAGCATCGGGCTAGCGCTCGAGACCCAGTACTTC | CASSIGLALETQYF
15 | - | TRBJ1-3 | TRBV11-3 | - | TGTGCCAGCAGCTTAGAGGGGCTCTCTGGAAACACCATATATTTT | CASSLEGLSGNTIYF
16 | TRBD2 | TRBJ2-1 | TRBV3-1/TRBV3-2 | once | TGTGCCAGCAGCCAAGGAACTAGCGGGGGCTACAATGAGCAGTTCTTC | CASSQGTSGGYNEQFF
17 | - | TRBJ1-3 | TRBV6-1 | - | TGTGCCAGCAGTGAAGCGGCGGGGGTCGGCTCTGGAAACACCATATATTTT | CASSEAAGVGSGNTIYF
17 | TRBD2 | TRBJ2-3 | TRBV4-2 | - | TGTGCCAGCAGCCAAGATGGTAGCGGGGGGGCAACAGATACGCAGTATTTT | CASSQDGSGGATDTQYF
13 | - | TRBJ2-7 | TRBV30 | - | TGTGCCTGGAGTGCAGGGATCTCCTACGAGCAGTACTTC | CAWSAGISYEQYF
15 | - | TRBJ1-2 | TRBV6-5 | - | TGTGCCAGCAGTTACCGAGGCAGGGAAGGAAGCGGCTACACCTTC | CASSYRGREGSGYTF
16 | - | TRBJ2-1 | TRBV5-1 | - | TGCGCCAGCAGCTTGTACGGGGGAAGCTCCTACAATGAGCAGTTCTTC | CASSLYGGSSYNEQFF
14 | - | TRBJ1-1 | TRBV30 | once | TGTGCCCGGCGTCCCAGGCTGATGAACACTGAAGCTTTCTTT | CARRPRLMNTEAFF
16 | - | TRBJ2-3 | TRBV27 | few | TGTGCCAGCAGTTACGAGGGGACTTCTAGCACAGATACGCAGTATTTT | CASSYEGTSSTDTQYF